This entry lists 7 T cell receptor beta chains sequenced from one sample in a study of identical twins. TCRdb fed the 5' RACE reads into MiXCR, producing one record per CDR3 protein. The sample lists approximately 680,000 distinct CDR3 sequences; under 8.5% were seen once. Another study also made use of these data, one on yellow fever vaccine responses in identical twins.

Material for sequencing was PBMCs. Receptors originate from a woman aged 18-29 years in good health.

This clonotype was found a few times. The genes are TRBV27 and TRBJ2-1; maybe TRBD2 (6 bases). This CDR3 spans 14 amino acids. Germline loops: CDR1 MNHEY, CDR2 SMNVEV (reference sequence). Trimming took 7 bases from V and 9 from J, leaving 19 bases between them. CDR3 protein: CASTLGGGRREQFF. CDR3 DNA sequence: TGTGCCAGCACCCTGGGGGGAGGAAGACGTGAGCAGTTCTTC.

The chain is built from TRBV14 and TRBJ2-2; D perhaps matches TRBD1 (6 bases). Germline V gene data show CDR1 as SGHDN and CDR2 as FVKESK. The CDR3 runs to 16 residues. V dropped 1 base and J dropped 5 bases, with 14 bases sitting between them. The CDR3 sequence: CASSQGQATGTGELFF. The CDR3 DNA follows: TGTGCCAGCAGCCAAGGACAGGCAACGGGGACCGGGGAGCTGTTTTTT.

This clonotype was seen many times. The chain couples TRBV7-8 to TRBJ2-7; D gene uncertain. Germline assignment: CDR1 SGHVS and CDR2 FQNEAQ. The CDR3 consists of 14 residues. The V gene lost 2 bases and the J gene lost 2 bases, with 10 bases spanning the gap. The CDR3 reads CASSLSGSTYEQYF. CDR3 nucleotide sequence: TGTGCCAGCAGCTTATCGGGCAGCACCTACGAGCAGTACTTC. The full variable domain, rest sourced from reference TRBV7-8 and TRBJ2-7, is GAGVSQSPRYKVAKRGQDVALRCDPISGHVSLFWYQQALGQGPEFLTYFQNEAQLDKSGLPSDRFFAERPEGSVSTLKIQRTQQEDSAVYLCASSLSGSTYEQYFGPGTRLTVT.

In the case of this clonotype: The germline gene is not matched at one end of the junction; a read error may be the cause. The chain uses TRBV12-3 or TRBV12-4 and TRBJ2-2; TRBD2 agrees at 10 bases. CDR3 length equals 18 residues. For the CDR3, the DNA is TGTGCCCGCAGTTTCAGAACCCGTAGCGGGGGGCTCACCGGGGAGCTGTTTTTT. This translates into CARSFRTRSGGLTGELFF.

This clonotype was detected many times. The chain has TRBV15 and TRBJ2-5, with D possibly TRBD2 on 6 matching bases. Germline assignment: CDR1 LNHNV and CDR2 YYDKDF (reference sequence). The CDR3 has 14 amino acids. V lost 4 bases and J lost 5, with 14 bases in between. CDR3 DNA: TGTGCCACCAGCATCGGAGGGAGTTTGGAGACCCAGTACTTC. This encodes CATSIGGSLETQYF.

The rearrangement joins TRBV5-1 to TRBJ2-1; D is ambiguous. Trimming shortened V by 4 bases and J by 0 bases, and 14 bases separated the two germline ends. The CDR3 extends over 16 amino acids. Germline values: CDR1 SGHRS, CDR2 YFSETQ. The DNA for the CDR3 is TGCGCCAGCAGCCGCCGCCCGGACGGCTCCTACAATGAGCAGTTCTTC. Encoded protein: CASSRRPDGSYNEQFF.

This clonotype was seen repeatedly, ten times or more. The gene calls are TRBV5-1 and TRBJ1-4; no clear D. The V end lost 4 bases, the J end lost 8 bases, and 9 bases lay between the germline ends. Germline lookup yields CDR1 SGHRS and CDR2 YFSETQ. The CDR3 sequence is 12 residues long. The CDR3 reads CASSPNQEKLFF. As DNA, the CDR3 is TGCGCCAGCAGCCCAAACCAGGAAAAACTGTTTTTT.